This T cell receptor (beta chain) originates from a study of blood T cell repertoires in COVID-19. The CDR3 contains 13 residues. The germline gives CDR1 LNHDA, CDR2 SQIVND (reference sequence). V lost 10 bases and J 3 bases, leaving 15 bases between the germline ends. Per the original data handling: Amplification with reference gene primers provided the estimates of nucleated cell counts. The method was immunoSEQ multiplex PCR; TCRdb's version includes in-frame clones alone and lacks a portion of them. The V and J calls and the clone size are those of that table, but D and trimming were determined from the DNA. The sample consists of 80,000 to 85,000 clones, about 84% of them appearing once.

Sequenced: peripheral blood. The clonotype was recovered from a human donor in a cohort sampled during active COVID-19. J is TRBJ1-2 and V is TRBV19; TRBD1 might be the D (6 bases). CDR3 region: CATQKQGDYGYTF. CDR3 in DNA: TGTGCCACGCAGAAACAGGGTGACTATGGCTACACCTTC. The variable domain in full, completed from reference TRBV19 and TRBJ1-2, reads DGGITQSPKYLFRKEGQNVTLSCEQNLNHDAMYWYRQDPGQGLRLIYYSQIVNDFQKGDIAEGYSVSREKKESFPLTVTSAQKNPTAFYLCATQKQGDYGYTFGSGTRLTVV.